This TCR beta chain derives from a study of blood T cell repertoires in COVID-19. V trimming: 0 bases; J trimming: 1 base; junction bases outside the gene matches: 3. Germline lookup yields CDR1 MGHDK and CDR2 SYGVNS. This CDR3 has 16 residues. Produced via immunoSEQ multiplex PCR; TCRdb's table is partial and in-frame only. The sample shows 300,000 or so clones, about 83% of them seen only once. Sequencing used peripheral blood. V is TRBV25-1 and J is TRBJ1-2; TRBD1 aligns across 9 bases. This TCR came from a woman in her forties or fifties with acute or convalescent COVID-19. DNA for the CDR3: TGTGCCAGCAGTGAATACACAGGGGGCGGTAACTATGGCTACACCTTC. It is translated as CASSEYTGGGNYGYTF.